The next 3 T cell receptor beta chains were all read from a single sample in a study of T cells in Graves' hyperthyroidism and ophthalmopathy. RNA transcripts served as the template for amplifying TCR beta CDR3 regions. First-round RT-PCR with HTBI primers amplified the TCR CDR3 region. Each CDR3 protein is one row after TCRdb ran MiXCR on the multiplex PCR reads. The sample consists of roughly 630,000 distinct CDR3 sequences, more than 15% of them appearing once. Sequenced sample: blood. These receptors originate from a woman aged 25 to 39 with Graves' hyperthyroidism.

Ten or more counts support this clonotype. The chain joins TRBV7-2 to TRBJ2-1; the match to TRBD2 covers 13 bases. With V trimmed by 5 bases and J by 10 bases, 8 bases remained unmatched. Looked up from germline, CDR1 is SGHTA and CDR2 is FQGNSA. The CDR3 runs 15 residues. The chain's CDR3 is CASSPGLAGELEQFF. DNA for the CDR3: TGTGCCAGCAGCCCAGGACTAGCGGGAGAGCTAGAGCAGTTCTTC.

This chain uses TRBV19 with TRBJ2-1, with D hard to call. Trimming cost V 5 bases and J 6 bases, with 17 bases left between them. The length of the CDR3 is 15 residues. Per the germline V gene, CDR1 is LNHDA and CDR2 is SQIVND (reference sequence). The CDR3 DNA follows: TGTGCCAGTAGTGCCTCTAGTCCCCTCCTCAATGAGCAGTTCTTC. It specifies CASSASSPLLNEQFF.

In this sample, this clonotype turned up many times. An end of the junction differs from the germline gene, which may be a read error. The gene calls are TRBV6-1 and TRBJ1-1; D is undetermined. The CDR3 sequence is 12 residues long. Looked up from germline, CDR1 is MNHNS and CDR2 is SASEGT. The DNA for the CDR3 is TGTGCCAGCAGTCAAGCTGGGACTGAAGCTTTCTTT. This encodes CASSQAGTEAFF.